The source of this TCR beta chain is a study of graft-versus-host responses after intestinal transplantation. Whole-study context: Every one of the recipients received anti-thymocyte globulin induction and afterwards took tacrolimus and steroids for about 3 years.

Clones were read by immunoSEQ multiplex PCR, and TCRdb kept only the in-frame ones, dropping some. The profile shows 90,000 to 150,000 clones, about 93% of them singletons. Study-level points and caveats: Within allografts, high graft-versus-host to host-versus-graft clonal ratios were seen among patients with graft-donor T cell macrochimerism.

As concerns this clone: Its antigen is not identified.

CDR1 and CDR2 from the germline V gene are SEHNR and FQNEAQ (reference sequence). Trimming took off 5 bases at V and 0 bases at J, with 12 bases between the two ends. CDR3 length: 15 amino acids. The TCR comes from a human donor who received an intestinal transplant. The chain couples TRBV7-9 to TRBJ2-3, with a tentative D call TRBD1 (6 bases). The specimen was unstimulated CD4+ T cells sorted from spleen or lymph node cells, collected before intestinal transplant. CDR3 amino acids: CASSPRDTSTDTQYF. The CDR3 nucleotides read TGTGCCAGCAGCCCTAGGGACACTAGCACAGATACGCAGTATTTT.